This T cell receptor (beta chain) stems from a study of blood T cell repertoires in COVID-19. Study context: Spain, Italy and the United States supplied samples that represented acute and convalescent COVID-19.

The CDR3 spans 15 residues. V lost 6 bases to trimming and J lost 6 bases; unmatched junction nucleotides: 12. CDR1 is ENHRY, CDR2 SYGVKD, per germline. Original processing notes: By means of reference gene primer amplification, nucleated cell counts were estimated. TCRdb's copy holds only in-frame clones and misses some; the assay was immunoSEQ multiplex PCR. V and J calls and clone size are given by that table; D and trimming were obtained from the DNA. The data hold over 120,000 clones, with approximately 89% observed a single time. Sequencing was performed on peripheral blood. The TCR was taken from a woman aged 45-60 years with acute or convalescent COVID-19. This chain joins TRBV10-3 and TRBJ1-1; 8 bases agree with TRBD1. This CDR3 is CAIRPGGAEIAEAFF. The CDR3 DNA reads as TGTGCCATCAGGCCAGGGGGCGCGGAAATCGCTGAAGCTTTCTTT.